These T cell receptor beta chains were read from a single sample in a study of metastatic and nonmetastatic thyroid tumors. TCRdb reprocessed the PCR reads using MiXCR. The sample gives about 35,000 clones, around 32% of which show up once; 7.8% is in the top ten. The sequenced sample was blood. Receptors were obtained from a female donor with papillary thyroid cancer or a benign thyroid nodule (not recorded which). Some clones in this sample may be carry-over from other donors' samples. Each CDR3 is given with its conserved first and last residue. A D gene is named only where the DNA matches it firmly. Size is omitted from some rows. Given values are once, few, many or a class for expanded clones.

J: TRBJ2-5
D: -
size: -
V: TRBV7-2
length: 15
DNA: TGTGCCAGCAGCCAAGGGACGTCCGTGACAGAGACCCAGTACTTC
CDR3: CASSQGTSVTETQYF

J: TRBJ1-6
D: -
size: medium-sized
V: TRBV6-5
length: 14
DNA: TGTGCCAGCAGTTACCCCCTCTTCAATTCACCCCTCCACTTT
CDR3: CASSYPLFNSPLHF

J: TRBJ2-1
D: TRBD2
size: -
V: TRBV20-1
length: 19
DNA: TGCAGTGCTAGAGACCGGACTAGCGGGAGGGCCCTTGGTTACAATGAGCAGTTCTTC
CDR3: CSARDRTSGRALGYNEQFF

J: TRBJ2-1
D: TRBD2
size: many
V: TRBV7-1
length: 19
DNA: TGTGCCAGCAGCTCCTCTGTTGAAACTTTGGGAGGGACGTCAAATGAGCAGTTCTTC
CDR3: CASSSSVETLGGTSNEQFF

J: TRBJ1-1
D: -
size: -
V: TRBV11-3
length: 13
DNA: TGTGCCAGCAGTTCCTCAGGGTCAACTGAAGCTTTCTTT
CDR3: CASSSSGSTEAFF

J: TRBJ2-2
D: -
size: -
V: TRBV15
length: 17
DNA: TGTGCCACCAGCAGAGATCGTGGCGTCGGGTTCTCCGGGGAGCTGTTTTTT
CDR3: CATSRDRGVGFSGELFF

J: TRBJ1-1
D: TRBD1
size: many
V: TRBV20-1
length: 15
DNA: TGCAGTGCTAGAATGGGGACAGGGTTGAACACTGAAGCTTTCTTT
CDR3: CSARMGTGLNTEAFF

J: TRBJ2-1
D: -
size: many
V: TRBV4-1
length: 16
DNA: TGCGCCAGCAGCCAAGGGACAACTGGGTCTTACAATGAGCAGTTCTTC
CDR3: CASSQGTTGSYNEQFF

J: TRBJ2-7
D: TRBD1
size: many
V: TRBV7-9
length: 15
DNA: TGTGCCAGCAGCTCCCGGACAGGGACCCCGTACGAGCAGTACTTC
CDR3: CASSSRTGTPYEQYF

J: TRBJ1-1
D: -
size: -
V: TRBV20-1
length: 13
DNA: TGCAGTGCTAGTTCCCGACGGAACACTGAAGCTTTCTTT
CDR3: CSASSRRNTEAFF

J: TRBJ2-1
D: -
size: once
V: TRBV7-3
length: 14
DNA: TGTGCCAGCAGCTTAGAGAGAGCCGACAATGAGCAGTTCTTC
CDR3: CASSLERADNEQFF

J: TRBJ2-1
D: -
size: few
V: TRBV6-2/TRBV6-3
length: 12
DNA: TGTGCCAGCAGTTACTCGCAGACTCACCACTTCTTC
CDR3: CASSYSQTHHFF

J: TRBJ1-1
D: -
size: -
V: TRBV19
length: 13
DNA: TGTGCCAGTAGTTCCCGGCCGAACACTGAAGCTTTCTTT
CDR3: CASSSRPNTEAFF

J: TRBJ2-7
D: -
size: medium-sized
V: TRBV6-5
length: 12
DNA: TGTGCCAGCAGTTACGATAGAAACGAGCAGTACTTC
CDR3: CASSYDRNEQYF

J: TRBJ1-5
D: TRBD1
size: -
V: TRBV28
length: 15
DNA: TGTGCCAGCAGCCTCGGGACAGGGCCTACTAAGCCCCATCATTTT
CDR3: CASSLGTGPTKPHHF

J: TRBJ2-1
D: -
size: -
V: TRBV5-1
length: 12
DNA: TGCGCCAGCAGAAGGGCCATCAATGAGCAGTTCTTC
CDR3: CASRRAINEQFF

J: TRBJ2-7
D: -
size: -
V: TRBV5-1
length: 15
DNA: TGCGCCAGCAGCCTGTCGTTGGGAGCATCCTACGAGCAGTACTTC
CDR3: CASSLSLGASYEQYF

J: TRBJ2-1
D: TRBD2
size: -
V: TRBV12-3/TRBV12-4
length: 15
DNA: TGTGCCAGAAGCTTGGGCGGGAGATATATGAATGAGCAGTCCTTC
CDR3: CARSLGGRYMNEQSF

J: TRBJ2-3
D: TRBD2
size: many
V: TRBV5-1
length: 17
DNA: TGCGCCAGCAGCCCCCCGACTAGCGGGGGTTTCACAGATACGCAGTATTTT
CDR3: CASSPPTSGGFTDTQYF

J: TRBJ2-7
D: TRBD2
size: once
V: TRBV6-1
length: 15
DNA: TGTGCCAGCAGTGCATCTAGCGGGAGTATGTACGATCAGTACTTC
CDR3: CASSASSGSMYDQYF

J: TRBJ1-5
D: -
size: -
V: TRBV20-1
length: 12
DNA: TGCAGTGCTGTGAGAGCCGATCAGCCCCAGGATTTT
CDR3: CSAVRADQPQDF

J: TRBJ2-7
D: -
size: few
V: TRBV5-1
length: 13
DNA: TGCGCCAGCAGCTTGGAGGGGACTGGAGCGCAGTACTTC
CDR3: CASSLEGTGAQYF

J: TRBJ2-7
D: -
size: -
V: TRBV5-1
length: 13
DNA: TGCGCCAGCAGCTTTGGGGGAAACGACGAGCAGTACTTC
CDR3: CASSFGGNDEQYF

J: TRBJ2-1
D: TRBD2
size: many
V: TRBV20-1
length: 16
DNA: TGCAGTGCTTTATCAAGCGGGAGGGCTACCTACAATGAGCAGTTCTTC
CDR3: CSALSSGRATYNEQFF

J: TRBJ2-3
D: -
size: -
V: TRBV20-1
length: 13
DNA: TGCAGTGCTAGCGGGGTGGCCTCAGATACGCAGTATTTT
CDR3: CSASGVASDTQYF

J: TRBJ1-5
D: TRBD1
size: many
V: TRBV11-3
length: 17
DNA: TGTGCCAGCAGTGGTGGGTCGGACAGGCCCATCAATCAGCCCCAGCATTTT
CDR3: CASSGGSDRPINQPQHF